In its sample, the clone carrying this T cell receptor beta chain was seen a few times. These data come from a study of T cell repertoires in cytomegalovirus infection. Germline V gives CDR1 SGHVS, CDR2 FNYEAQ. Trimming stripped 4 bases from V and 0 bases from J, with 12 bases between. The CDR3 is 16 residues long. TCRdb reanalysed the reads using MiXCR and keeps one entry per CDR3 protein. The sample lists around 170,000 distinct CDR3 sequences; roughly 18% were seen once. The chain employs TRBV7-6 and TRBJ1-4, with D maybe TRBD1 (5 bases). The receptor's source is a human donor in good health (CMV status not recorded). Some clones in this sample may be carry-over from other donors' samples. Sequenced material: CD8+ T cells from PBMCs. The CDR3 coding sequence is TGTGCCAGCAGCTCACGGGGCGCGGCAACTAATGAAAAACTGTTTTTT. This gives the protein CASSSRGAATNEKLFF.